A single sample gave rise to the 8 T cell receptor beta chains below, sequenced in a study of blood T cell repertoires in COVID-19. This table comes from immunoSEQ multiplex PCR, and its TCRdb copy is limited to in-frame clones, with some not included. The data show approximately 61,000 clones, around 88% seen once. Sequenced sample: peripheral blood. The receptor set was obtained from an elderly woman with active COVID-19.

CDR3 sequence (DNA): TGTGCCAGTAGTATAGTGGGGCGGGGGACCTACAATGAGCAGTTCTTC. Amino acids: CASSIVGRGTYNEQFF. This chain uses TRBV19 with TRBJ2-1; 7 nucleotides line up with TRBD2. The V segment lost 1 base and the J segment 2 bases; nucleotides outside the gene matches: 5. CDR1 is LNHDA and CDR2 is SQIVND in the germline V gene (reference sequence). CDR3 length equals 16 residues.

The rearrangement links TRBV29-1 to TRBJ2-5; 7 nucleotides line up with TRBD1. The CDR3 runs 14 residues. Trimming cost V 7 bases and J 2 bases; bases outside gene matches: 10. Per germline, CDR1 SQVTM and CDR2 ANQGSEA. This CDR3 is CSGTPGGRQETQYF. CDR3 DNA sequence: TGCAGCGGTACACCAGGGGGTCGGCAAGAGACCCAGTACTTC.

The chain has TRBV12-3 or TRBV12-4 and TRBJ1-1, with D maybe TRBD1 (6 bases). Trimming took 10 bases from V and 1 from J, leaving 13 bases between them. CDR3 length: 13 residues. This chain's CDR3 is CATHRDGNTEAFF. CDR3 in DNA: TGTGCCACCCACAGGGATGGGAACACTGAAGCTTTCTTT.

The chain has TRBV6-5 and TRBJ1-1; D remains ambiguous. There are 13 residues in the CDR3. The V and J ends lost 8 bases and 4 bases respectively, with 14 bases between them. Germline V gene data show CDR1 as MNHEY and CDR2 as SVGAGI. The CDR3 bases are TGTGCCAGCTGCCGGGGTGGTGGCACTGAAGCTTTCTTT. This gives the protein CASCRGGGTEAFF.

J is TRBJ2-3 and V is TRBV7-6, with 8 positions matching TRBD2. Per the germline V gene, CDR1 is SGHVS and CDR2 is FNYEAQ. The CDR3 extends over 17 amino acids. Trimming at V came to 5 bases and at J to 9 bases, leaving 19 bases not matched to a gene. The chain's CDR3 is CASSPEWVSGDLDTQYF. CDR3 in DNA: TGTGCCAGCAGCCCTGAATGGGTTAGCGGGGACCTAGACACGCAGTATTTT.

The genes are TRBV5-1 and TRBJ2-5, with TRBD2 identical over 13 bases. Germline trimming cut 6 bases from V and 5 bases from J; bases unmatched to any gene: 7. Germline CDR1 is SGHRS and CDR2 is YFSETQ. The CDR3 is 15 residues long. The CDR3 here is CASTLLAGGQETQYF. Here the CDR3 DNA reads TGCGCCAGCACCTTACTAGCGGGGGGGCAGGAGACCCAGTACTTC. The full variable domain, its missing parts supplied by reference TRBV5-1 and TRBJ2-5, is KAGVTQTPRYLIKTRGQQVTLSCSPISGHRSVSWYQQTPGQGLQFLFEYFSETQRNKGNFPGRFSGRQFSNSRSEMNVSTLELGDSALYLCASTLLAGGQETQYFGPGTRLLVL.

The chain's CDR3 is CASSKGGLAGSTDTQYF. Written as DNA, the CDR3 is TGTGCCAGCAGCAAAGGGGGACTAGCGGGGAGCACAGATACGCAGTATTTT. This sequence joins TRBV21-1 and TRBJ2-3; the table names TRBD2, a call not compared with the DNA. TRBV21-1 is noted as a pseudogene. This CDR3 has 17 amino acids.

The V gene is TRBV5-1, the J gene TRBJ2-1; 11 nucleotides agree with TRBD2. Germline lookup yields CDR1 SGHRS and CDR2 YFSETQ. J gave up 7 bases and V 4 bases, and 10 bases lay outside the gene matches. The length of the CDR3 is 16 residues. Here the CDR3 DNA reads TGCGCCAGCAGCCCCCATAGCGGGGGGGCCGAAAATGAGCAGTTCTTC. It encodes CASSPHSGGAENEQFF. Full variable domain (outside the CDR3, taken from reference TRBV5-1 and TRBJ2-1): KAGVTQTPRYLIKTRGQQVTLSCSPISGHRSVSWYQQTPGQGLQFLFEYFSETQRNKGNFPGRFSGRQFSNSRSEMNVSTLELGDSALYLCASSPHSGGAENEQFFGPGTRLTVL.